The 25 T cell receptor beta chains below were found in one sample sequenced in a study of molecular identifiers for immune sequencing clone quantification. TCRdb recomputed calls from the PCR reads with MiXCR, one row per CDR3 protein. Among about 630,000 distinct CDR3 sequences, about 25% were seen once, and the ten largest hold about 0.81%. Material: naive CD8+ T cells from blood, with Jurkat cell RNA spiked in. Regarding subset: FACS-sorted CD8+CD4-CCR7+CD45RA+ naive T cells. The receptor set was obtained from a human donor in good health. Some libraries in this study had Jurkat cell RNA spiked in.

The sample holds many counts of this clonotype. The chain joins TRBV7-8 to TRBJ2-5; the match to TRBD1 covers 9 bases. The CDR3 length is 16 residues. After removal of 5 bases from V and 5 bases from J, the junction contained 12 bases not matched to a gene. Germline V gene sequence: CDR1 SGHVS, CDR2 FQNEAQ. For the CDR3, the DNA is TGTGCCAGCAGCCCGGTCTCGGGGACAGGGTACGAGACCCAGTACTTC. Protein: CASSPVSGTGYETQYF.

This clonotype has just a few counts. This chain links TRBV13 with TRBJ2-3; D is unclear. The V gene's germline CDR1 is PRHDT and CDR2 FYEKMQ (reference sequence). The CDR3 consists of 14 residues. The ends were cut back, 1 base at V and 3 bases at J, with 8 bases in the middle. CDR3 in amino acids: CASSLVWPTDTQYF. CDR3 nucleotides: TGTGCCAGCAGCTTAGTATGGCCGACAGATACGCAGTATTTT.

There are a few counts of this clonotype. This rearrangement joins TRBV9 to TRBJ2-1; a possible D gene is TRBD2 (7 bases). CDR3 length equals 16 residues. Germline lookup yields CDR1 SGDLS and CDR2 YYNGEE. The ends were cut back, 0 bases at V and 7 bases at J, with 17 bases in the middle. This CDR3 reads CASSVEGGGEANEQFF. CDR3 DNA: TGTGCCAGCAGCGTAGAGGGGGGGGGAGAGGCTAATGAGCAGTTCTTC.

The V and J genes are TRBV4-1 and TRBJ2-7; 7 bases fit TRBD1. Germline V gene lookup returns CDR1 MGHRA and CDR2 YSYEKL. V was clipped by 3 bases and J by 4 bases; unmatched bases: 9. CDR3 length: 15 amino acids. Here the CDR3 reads CASSHEATGFYEQYF. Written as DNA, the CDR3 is TGCGCCAGCAGCCACGAAGCGACAGGGTTTTACGAGCAGTACTTC.

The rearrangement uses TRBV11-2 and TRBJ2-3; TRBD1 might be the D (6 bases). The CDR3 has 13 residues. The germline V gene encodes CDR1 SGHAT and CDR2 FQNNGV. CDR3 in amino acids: CAGAGSPTDTQYF. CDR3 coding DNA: TGTGCGGGGGCCGGCTCCCCCACAGATACGCAGTATTTT.

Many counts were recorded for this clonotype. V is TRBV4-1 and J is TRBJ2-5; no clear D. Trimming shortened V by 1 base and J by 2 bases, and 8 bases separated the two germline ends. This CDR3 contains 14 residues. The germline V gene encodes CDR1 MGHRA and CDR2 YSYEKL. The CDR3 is CASSQAARQETQYF. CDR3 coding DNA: TGCGCCAGCAGCCAAGCGGCCAGACAAGAGACCCAGTACTTC.

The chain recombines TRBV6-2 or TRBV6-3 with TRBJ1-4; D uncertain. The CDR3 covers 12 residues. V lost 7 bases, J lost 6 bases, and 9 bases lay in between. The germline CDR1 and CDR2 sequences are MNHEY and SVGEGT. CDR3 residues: CASNFPDEKLFF. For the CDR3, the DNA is TGTGCCAGCAACTTCCCCGATGAAAAACTGTTTTTT.

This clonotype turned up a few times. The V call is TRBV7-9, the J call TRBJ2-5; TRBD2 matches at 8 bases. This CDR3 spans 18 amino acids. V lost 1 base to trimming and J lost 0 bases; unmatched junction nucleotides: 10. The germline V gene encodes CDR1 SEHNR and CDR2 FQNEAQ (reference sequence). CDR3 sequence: CASSLDWGNSGDQETQYF. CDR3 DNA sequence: TGTGCCAGCAGCTTAGATTGGGGAAATAGCGGGGACCAAGAGACCCAGTACTTC.

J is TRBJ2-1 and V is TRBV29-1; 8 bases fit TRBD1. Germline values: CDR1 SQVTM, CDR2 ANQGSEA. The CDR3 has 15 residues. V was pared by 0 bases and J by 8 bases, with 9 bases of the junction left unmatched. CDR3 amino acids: CSVEDRQGLWDEQFF. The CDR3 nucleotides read TGCAGCGTTGAAGACAGACAGGGGCTTTGGGATGAGCAGTTCTTC.

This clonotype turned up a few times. CDR3 sequence (DNA): TGTGCCAGCAACTCTGACAGGTCCGAGCTCTACGAGCAGTACTTC. Translating it yields CASNSDRSELYEQYF. V gene TRBV5-6 combines with J gene TRBJ2-7, with TRBD1 as a possible D gene (6 bases). Germline lookup yields CDR1 SGHDT and CDR2 YYEEEE. The CDR3 contains 15 residues. V was shortened by 6 bases and J by 3 bases, with 19 bases between the two germline ends. The full variable domain, in which reference TRBV5-6 and TRBJ2-7 provide the parts outside the CDR3, is DAGVTQSPTHLIKTRGQQVTLRCSPKSGHDTVSWYQQALGQGPQFIFQYYEEEERQRGNFPDRFSGHQFPNYSSELNVNALLLGDSALYLCASNSDRSELYEQYFGPGTRLTVT.

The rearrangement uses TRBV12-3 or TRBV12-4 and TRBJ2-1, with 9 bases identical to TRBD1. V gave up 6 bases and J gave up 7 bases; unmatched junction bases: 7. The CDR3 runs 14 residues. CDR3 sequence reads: CASRPGTGRNEQFF. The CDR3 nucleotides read TGTGCCAGCAGACCCGGGACAGGGAGGAATGAGCAGTTCTTC.

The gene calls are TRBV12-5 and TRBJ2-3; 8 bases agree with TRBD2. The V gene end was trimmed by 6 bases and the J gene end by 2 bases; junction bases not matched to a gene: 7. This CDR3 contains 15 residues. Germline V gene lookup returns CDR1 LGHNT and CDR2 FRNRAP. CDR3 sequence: CASGTSERITDTQYF. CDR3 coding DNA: TGTGCTAGTGGGACTAGCGAAAGAATCACAGATACGCAGTATTTT.

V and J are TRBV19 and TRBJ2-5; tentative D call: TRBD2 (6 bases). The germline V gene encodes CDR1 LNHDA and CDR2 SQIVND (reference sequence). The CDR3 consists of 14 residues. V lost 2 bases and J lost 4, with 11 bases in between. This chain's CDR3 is CASSIYLSGETQYF. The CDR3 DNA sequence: TGTGCCAGTAGTATATACCTTAGCGGAGAGACCCAGTACTTC.

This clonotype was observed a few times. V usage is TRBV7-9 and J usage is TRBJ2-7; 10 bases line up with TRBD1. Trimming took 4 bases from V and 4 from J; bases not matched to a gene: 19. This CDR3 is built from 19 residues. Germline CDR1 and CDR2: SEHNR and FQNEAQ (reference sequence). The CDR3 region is CASSSWGVGQGVAPYEQYF. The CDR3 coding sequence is TGTGCCAGCAGCTCCTGGGGAGTAGGACAGGGGGTGGCTCCGTACGAGCAGTACTTC. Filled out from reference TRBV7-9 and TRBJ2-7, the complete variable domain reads DTGVSQNPRHKITKRGQNVTFRCDPISEHNRLYWYRQTLGQGPEFLTYFQNEAQLEKSRLLSDRFSAERPKGSFSTLEIQRTEQGDSAMYLCASSSWGVGQGVAPYEQYFGPGTRLTVT.

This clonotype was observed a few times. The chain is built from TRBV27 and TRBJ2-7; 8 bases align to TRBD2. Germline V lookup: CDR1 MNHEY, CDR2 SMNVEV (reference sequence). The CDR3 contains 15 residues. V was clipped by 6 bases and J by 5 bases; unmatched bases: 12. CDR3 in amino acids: CASSPQTGGAHEQYF. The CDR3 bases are TGTGCCAGCAGCCCACAGACGGGAGGGGCCCACGAGCAGTACTTC.

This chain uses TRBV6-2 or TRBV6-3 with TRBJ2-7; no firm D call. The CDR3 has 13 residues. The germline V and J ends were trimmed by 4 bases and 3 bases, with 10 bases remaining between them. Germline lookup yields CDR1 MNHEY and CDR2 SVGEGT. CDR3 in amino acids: CASSFGFGYEQYF. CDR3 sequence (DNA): TGTGCCAGCAGTTTTGGGTTTGGCTACGAGCAGTACTTC.

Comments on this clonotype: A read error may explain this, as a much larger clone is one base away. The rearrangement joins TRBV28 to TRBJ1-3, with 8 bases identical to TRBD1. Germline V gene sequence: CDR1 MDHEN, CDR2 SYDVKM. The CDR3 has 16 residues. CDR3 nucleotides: TGTGCCAGCAGTGAATTGACCGGGACAGGAGGAAACACCATACATTTT. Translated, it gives CASSELTGTGGNTIHF.

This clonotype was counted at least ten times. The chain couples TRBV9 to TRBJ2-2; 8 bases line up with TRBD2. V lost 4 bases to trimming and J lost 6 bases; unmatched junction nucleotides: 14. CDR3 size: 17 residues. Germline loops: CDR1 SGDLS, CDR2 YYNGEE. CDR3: CASSPRPSGWAAGELFF. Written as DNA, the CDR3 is TGTGCCAGCAGCCCGCGCCCTAGCGGGTGGGCGGCCGGGGAGCTGTTTTTT.

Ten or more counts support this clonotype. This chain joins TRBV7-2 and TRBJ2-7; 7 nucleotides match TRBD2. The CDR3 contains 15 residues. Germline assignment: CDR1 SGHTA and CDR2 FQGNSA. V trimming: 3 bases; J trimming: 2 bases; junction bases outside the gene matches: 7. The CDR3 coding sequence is TGTGCCAGCAGCTTCCCGAACGGGGGGACCTACGAGCAGTACTTC. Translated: CASSFPNGGTYEQYF.

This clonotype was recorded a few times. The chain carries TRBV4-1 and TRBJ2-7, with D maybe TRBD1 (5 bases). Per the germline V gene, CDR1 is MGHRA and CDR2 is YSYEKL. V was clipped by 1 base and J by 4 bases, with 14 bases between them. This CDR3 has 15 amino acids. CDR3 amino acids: CASSQVWGMGYEQYF. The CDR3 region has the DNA TGCGCCAGCAGCCAAGTCTGGGGCATGGGTTACGAGCAGTACTTC.

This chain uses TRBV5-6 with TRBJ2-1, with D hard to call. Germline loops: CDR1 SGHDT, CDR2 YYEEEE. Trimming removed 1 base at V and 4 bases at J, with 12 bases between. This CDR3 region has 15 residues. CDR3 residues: CASSLRAQTYNEQFF. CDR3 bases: TGTGCCAGCAGCTTGCGGGCACAGACTTACAATGAGCAGTTCTTC.

The CDR3 DNA sequence: TGTGCCAGCAGCTTGGGGATAGGGTCCTACAATGAGCAGTTCTTC. This codes for CASSLGIGSYNEQFF. The genes are TRBV7-3 and TRBJ2-1, with no clear D. The V end lost 3 bases, the J end lost 1 base, and 10 bases lay between the germline ends. The CDR3 covers 15 residues. Germline assignment: CDR1 SGHTA and CDR2 FQGTGA. The full variable domain, completed using reference TRBV7-3 and TRBJ2-1, is GAGVSQTPSNKVTEKGKYVELRCDPISGHTALYWYRQSLGQGPEFLIYFQGTGAADDSGLPNDRFFAVRPEGSVSTLKIQRTERGDSAVYLCASSLGIGSYNEQFFGPGTRLTVL.

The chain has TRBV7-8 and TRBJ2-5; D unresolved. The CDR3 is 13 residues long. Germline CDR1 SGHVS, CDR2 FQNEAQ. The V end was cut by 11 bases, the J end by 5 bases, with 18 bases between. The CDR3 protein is CASFGSPVETQYF. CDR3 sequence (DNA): TGTGCCTCTTTCGGATCCCCGGTGGAGACCCAGTACTTC.

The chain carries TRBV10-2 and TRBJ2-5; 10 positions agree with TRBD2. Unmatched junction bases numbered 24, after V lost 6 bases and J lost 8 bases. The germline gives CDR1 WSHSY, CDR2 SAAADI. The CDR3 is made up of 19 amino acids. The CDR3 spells CASRTGHPRTSGDPGTQYF. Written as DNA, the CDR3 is TGCGCCAGCAGGACGGGACACCCAAGGACTAGCGGAGACCCCGGAACCCAGTACTTC.

The CDR3 reads CASSYLTDTEAFF. CDR3 sequence (DNA): TGTGCCAGCAGTTATTTAACGGACACTGAAGCTTTCTTT. The chain recombines TRBV27 with TRBJ1-1; D not resolved. V was shortened by 4 bases and J by 3 bases, with 9 bases between the two germline ends. Germline loops: CDR1 MNHEY, CDR2 SMNVEV (reference sequence). This CDR3 spans 13 amino acids.